The TCR beta chain described here comes from a study of beta chain features in type 1 diabetes. Study-level results: Shortening of TCRB CDR3s, moderate but significant, appeared in all four CD4+ subsets of Type 1 diabetes patients. Patients' naive, central memory and Treg TCRB repertoires seemed closer to one another than those of healthy donors.

Reverse transcription of all isolated RNA meant that expressed TCRB transcripts were sequenced. The method was immunoSEQ multiplex PCR; TCRdb's version includes in-frame clones alone and lacks a portion of them. The sample contains around 250,000 clones, roughly 13% of which appear only once. Sorting with CD45RO/CCR7/CD25/CD127/CD95/CD27 yielded naive, central memory, regulatory and stem-like memory CD4+ cells. V lost 4 bases to trimming and J lost 13 bases; unmatched junction nucleotides: 6. CDR1 and CDR2 from the germline V gene are ENHRY and SYGVKD. This CDR3 spans 13 amino acids. In its sample, this clone was seen a few times. As yet, its antigen is unknown.

The receptor was isolated from a man aged 25-45 years with type 1 diabetes. The chain uses TRBV10-3 and TRBJ2-1, with 11 nucleotides matching TRBD2. Material for sequencing was naive CD4+ T cells from blood. The CDR3 DNA follows: TGTGCCATCAGTGGAACTAGCGGGGGTGACCAGTTCTTC. Translating gives CAISGTSGGDQFF.